A single sample is the source of the 13 T cell receptor beta chains below, sequenced in a study of cytomegalovirus exposure and HLA in healthy donors. PCR was performed using 60 Vbeta and 13 Jbeta primers. Repertoires were generated with immunoSEQ multiplex PCR, while TCRdb's copy carries only in-frame clones and drops some. The sample records approximately 150,000 clones, 75% to 85% being singletons. The sequencing sample was made of PBMCs. These TCRs come from a young man in good health and CMV-seronegative.

The chain links TRBV18 to TRBJ1-2; D might be TRBD1 (5 bases). Germline-derived CDR1 and CDR2 are KGHSH and LQKENI. The CDR3 is 15 amino acids. Trimming took 4 bases from V and 8 from J, leaving 20 bases between them. The CDR3 loop is CASSLRGIPGGGYTF. The CDR3 DNA follows: TGTGCCAGCTCACTAAGGGGTATCCCGGGCGGAGGCTACACCTTC.

V gene TRBV7-8 combines with J gene TRBJ2-3, with D tentatively TRBD2 (6 bases). V shed 5 bases and J shed 2 bases, with 17 bases lying between them. Looked up from germline, CDR1 is SGHVS and CDR2 is FQNEAQ. This CDR3 contains 16 residues. The CDR3 nucleotides are TGTGCCAGCAGCCCCCGGAGGGTCCCCCACACAGATACGCAGTATTTT. Residues: CASSPRRVPHTDTQYF.

CDR3 amino acids: CAWSGGTLSTDTQYF. CDR3 sequence (DNA): TGTGCCTGGAGTGGGGGGACACTTAGCACAGATACGCAGTATTTT. V usage is TRBV30 and J usage is TRBJ2-3; perhaps TRBD1 as D (6 bases). The CDR3 length is 15 residues. Per germline, CDR1 GTSNPN and CDR2 SVGIG (reference sequence). V gave up 1 base and J gave up 0 bases, with 11 bases separating them. The complete variable domain, with remaining parts taken from reference TRBV30 and TRBJ2-3, reads SQTIHQWPATLVQPVGSPLSLECTVEGTSNPNLYWYRQAAGRGLQLLFYSVGIGQISSEVPQNLSASRPQDRQFILSSKKLLLSDSGFYLCAWSGGTLSTDTQYFGPGTRLTVL.

The DNA for the CDR3 is TGCAGCGTTGAAGGTCGGCAGGTAGCGGGATTTACCGGGGGCAATGAGCAGTTCTTC. Protein product: CSVEGRQVAGFTGGNEQFF. The chain recombines TRBV29-1 with TRBJ2-1, with 8 bases aligning to TRBD2. The length of the CDR3 is 19 residues. The ends lost 1 base at V and 6 bases at J; junction bases unmatched: 20. The germline V gene encodes CDR1 SQVTM and CDR2 ANQGSEA.

The chain employs TRBV7-9 and TRBJ2-5; a weak D match, TRBD2 (5 bases). Germline V CDR1 and CDR2: SEHNR, FQNEAQ (reference sequence). The CDR3 length is 14 residues. V shed 5 bases and J shed 1 base, with 11 bases lying between them. CDR3: CASSPGDLQETQYF. CDR3 sequence (DNA): TGTGCCAGCAGCCCCGGGGATCTCCAAGAGACCCAGTACTTC.

This sequence joins TRBV28 and TRBJ2-7; TRBD1 aligns across 9 bases. V gave up 6 bases and J gave up 3 bases; unmatched junction bases: 6. Germline loops: CDR1 MDHEN, CDR2 SYDVKM. This CDR3 is 14 amino acids long. The CDR3 coding sequence is TGTGCCAGCAGGGGAAGGACAGGGGTCTACGAGCAGTACTTC. It encodes CASRGRTGVYEQYF. Looking up the rest from reference TRBV28 and TRBJ2-7 gives the full variable domain: DVKVTQSSRYLVKRTGEKVFLECVQDMDHENMFWYRQDPGLGLRLIYFSYDVKMKEKGDIPEGYSVSREKKERFSLILESASTNQTSMYLCASRGRTGVYEQYFGPGTRLTVT.

The V and J genes are TRBV11-2 and TRBJ2-7, with 7 bases fitting TRBD1. Germline V gene lookup returns CDR1 SGHAT and CDR2 FQNNGV. The CDR3 spans 17 residues. With V trimmed by 1 base and J by 1 base, 10 bases remained unmatched. The CDR3 reads CASSLVLQGPLSYEQYF. CDR3 nucleotides: TGTGCCAGCAGCTTAGTCCTACAGGGGCCGCTTTCCTACGAGCAGTACTTC.

As to this clone: One end of the junction is discordant with germline, which a read error may explain. V gene TRBV5-1 combines with J gene TRBJ1-1; TRBD1 aligns across 12 bases. This CDR3 is 15 amino acids long. Germline CDR1 is SGHRS and CDR2 is YFSETQ. This chain's CDR3 is CASRLGQGARTEAFF. The CDR3 region has the DNA TGCGCCAGCAGGTTGGGACAGGGGGCGCGGACTGAAGCTTTCTTT.

The CDR3 DNA sequence: TGTGCCTACGCGGACAGCTACGAGCAGTACTTC. As protein: CAYADSYEQYF. This chain joins TRBV30 and TRBJ2-7; D is perhaps TRBD1 (6 bases). Looked up from germline, CDR1 is GTSNPN and CDR2 is SVGIG (reference sequence). The CDR3 covers 11 residues. With 7 bases removed from V and 3 bases from J, the gap between germline ends came to 10 bases.

This clone turned up a few times. The genes are TRBV5-1 and TRBJ2-3; D not certain. Between the trimmed V and J ends, which lost 0 bases and 2 bases, there was a span of 4 bases. The CDR3 contains 13 residues. The germline CDR1 and CDR2 sequences are SGHRS and YFSETQ. The CDR3 spells CASSLAFTDTQYF. CDR3 DNA sequence: TGCGCCAGCAGCTTGGCCTTCACAGATACGCAGTATTTT.

This sequence joins TRBV28 and TRBJ1-1, with TRBD1 identical over 8 bases. The CDR3 covers 13 residues. The V gene's germline CDR1 is MDHEN and CDR2 SYDVKM. Trimming at V came to 6 bases and at J to 4 bases, leaving 4 bases not matched to a gene. Written as DNA, the CDR3 is TGTGCCAGCAGAGCAACAGGGGGCACTGAAGCTTTCTTT. Residues: CASRATGGTEAFF.

On this clone: A junction end diverges from the germline sequence, so it may reflect a read error. The rearrangement joins TRBV11-1 to TRBJ2-5, with D possibly matching TRBD2 (5 bases). Germline values: CDR1 SGHAT, CDR2 FQDESV (reference sequence). CDR3 length: 14 residues. The CDR3 here is CASTLANPGETQYF. Written as DNA, the CDR3 is TGTGCCAGCACCTTAGCTAATCCGGGGGAGACCCAGTACTTC.

The chain is built from TRBV11-3 and TRBJ2-5; possible D gene TRBD2, 5 bases. The V gene lost 5 bases and the J gene lost 3 bases, with 7 bases spanning the gap. Germline V gene data show CDR1 as SGHNT and CDR2 as YENEEA. This CDR3 spans 12 amino acids. The CDR3 coding sequence is TGTGCCAGCAGCGAAGCGGAAGAGACCCAGTACTTC. Its protein is CASSEAEETQYF.